Listed here are 11 T cell receptor beta chains from one sample, sequenced in a study of T cells in Graves' hyperthyroidism and ophthalmopathy. TCR beta CDR3 region amplification was performed from RNA transcripts. TCR CDR3 regions were first amplified by RT-PCR with HTBI primers. In TCRdb, the multiplex PCR reads were re-called with MiXCR into one record per CDR3 protein. The sample has nearly 750,000 distinct CDR3 sequences; 35% are singletons. What was sequenced was blood. The source of these receptors is a woman aged 40 to 55 with Graves' hyperthyroidism.

As regards this clonotype: The DNA is left out, because the CDR3 cannot be placed on it with certainty; the CDR3 is given as TCRdb lists it. This chain uses TRBV12-3 or TRBV12-4 with TRBJ2-6. The CDR3 is 16 residues long, ends included. CDR3 residues: CASSPSWGTGANVPTF.

This clonotype came up once. Relative to the germline gene, one junction end is altered; a read error may explain this. V is TRBV6-6 and J is TRBJ1-1; a weak D match, TRBD1 (6 bases). The germline gives CDR1 MNHNY, CDR2 SVGAGI (reference sequence). The CDR3 length is 18 residues. DNA of the CDR3: TGTGTCAGCATCCCTCGGGACAACCTCTCTCGCCAGAGCACTGAAGCTTTCTTT. Protein product: CVSIPRDNLSRQSTEAFF.

This clonotype has a count of ten or more. The chain has TRBV2 and TRBJ1-6, with 7 bases that match TRBD1. J gave up 5 bases and V 7 bases, and 2 bases lay outside the gene matches. Germline V lookup: CDR1 SNHLY, CDR2 FYNNEI. CDR3 length: 13 residues. CDR3 loop: CASTGQHNSPLHF. CDR3 coding DNA: TGTGCCAGCACGGGACAGCATAATTCACCCCTCCACTTT.

CDR3 DNA sequence: TGTGCCAGCAGCTTGGGCTACGTCTACACTGAAGCTTTCTTT. It encodes CASSLGYVYTEAFF. V gene TRBV5-6 combines with J gene TRBJ1-1; D gene uncertain. The CDR3 spans 14 residues. CDR1 is SGHDT and CDR2 is YYEEEE in the germline V gene. The V end was cut by 0 bases, the J end by 3 bases, with 9 bases between.

This clonotype showed up many times. The rearrangement links TRBV4-3 to TRBJ1-6; unclear D gene. The germline gives CDR1 LGHNA, CDR2 YSLEER. Trimming removed 0 bases from V and 10 bases from J, with 13 bases in between. This CDR3 region has 15 residues. The CDR3 DNA reads as TGCGCCAGCAGCCAAGATAGTAGGATAGGGTCACCCCTCCACTTT. It yields the protein CASSQDSRIGSPLHF.

This clonotype has ten or more counts. This chain connects TRBV7-9 to TRBJ1-2, with 7 bases lining up with TRBD1. The J segment lost 4 bases and the V segment lost 3 bases, leaving 11 bases of the junction unmatched. CDR3 size: 16 residues. Germline CDR1 and CDR2: SEHNR and FQNEAQ (reference sequence). The CDR3, as DNA: TGTGCCAGCAGCTTCGGCGACAGGGAGTCTACCTATGGCTACACCTTC. Its translation is CASSFGDRESTYGYTF.

The V and J genes are TRBV7-9 and TRBJ1-1; unclear D gene. The CDR3 totals 15 residues. V was cut by 3 bases and J by 0 bases, with 11 bases left in between. The V gene's germline CDR1 is SEHNR and CDR2 FQNEAQ (reference sequence). In DNA, the CDR3 is TGTGCCAGCAGCTTTAGTAACAAACTGAACACTGAAGCTTTCTTT. This translates into CASSFSNKLNTEAFF.

V usage is TRBV7-3 and J usage is TRBJ1-3, with D possibly matching TRBD1 (5 bases). The CDR3 extends over 16 amino acids. V lost 0 bases and J 2 bases, leaving 11 bases between the germline ends. Germline V CDR1 and CDR2: SGHTA, FQGTGA. CDR3 in DNA: TGTGCCAGCAGCTTAACGGGGCAGCGAGCTGGAAACACCATATATTTT. This translates into CASSLTGQRAGNTIYF.

Only a few counts were recorded for this clonotype. The chain links TRBV12-3 or TRBV12-4 to TRBJ1-5; D ambiguous. The CDR3 length is 14 residues. The V end was cut by 4 bases, the J end by 2 bases, with 9 bases between. The CDR3 spells CASSWLRGNQPQHF. DNA for the CDR3: TGTGCCAGCAGTTGGTTGAGGGGCAATCAGCCCCAGCATTTT.

This clonotype was found a few times. This rearrangement joins TRBV7-9 to TRBJ2-7; a possible D gene is TRBD2 (6 bases). The CDR3 contains 15 residues. Germline V gives CDR1 SEHNR, CDR2 FQNEAQ (reference sequence). Trimming left V 5 bases short and J 0 bases short, with 14 bases between. The CDR3 region is CASSQVGLVSYEQYF. CDR3 coding DNA: TGTGCCAGCAGCCAAGTGGGACTGGTCTCCTACGAGCAGTACTTC. Variable domain in full (rest from reference TRBV7-9 and TRBJ2-7): DTGVSQNPRHKITKRGQNVTFRCDPISEHNRLYWYRQTLGQGPEFLTYFQNEAQLEKSRLLSDRFSAERPKGSFSTLEIQRTEQGDSAMYLCASSQVGLVSYEQYFGPGTRLTVT.

This clonotype has a count of ten or more. V is TRBV2 and J is TRBJ2-6; no reliable D call. The V gene's germline CDR1 is SNHLY and CDR2 FYNNEI. CDR3 length: 16 amino acids. V lost 7 bases to trimming and J lost 2 bases, with 15 bases between them. CDR3: CASIREAVAGANVLTF. Written as DNA, the CDR3 is TGTGCCAGCATCCGAGAGGCCGTCGCTGGGGCCAACGTCCTGACTTTC.